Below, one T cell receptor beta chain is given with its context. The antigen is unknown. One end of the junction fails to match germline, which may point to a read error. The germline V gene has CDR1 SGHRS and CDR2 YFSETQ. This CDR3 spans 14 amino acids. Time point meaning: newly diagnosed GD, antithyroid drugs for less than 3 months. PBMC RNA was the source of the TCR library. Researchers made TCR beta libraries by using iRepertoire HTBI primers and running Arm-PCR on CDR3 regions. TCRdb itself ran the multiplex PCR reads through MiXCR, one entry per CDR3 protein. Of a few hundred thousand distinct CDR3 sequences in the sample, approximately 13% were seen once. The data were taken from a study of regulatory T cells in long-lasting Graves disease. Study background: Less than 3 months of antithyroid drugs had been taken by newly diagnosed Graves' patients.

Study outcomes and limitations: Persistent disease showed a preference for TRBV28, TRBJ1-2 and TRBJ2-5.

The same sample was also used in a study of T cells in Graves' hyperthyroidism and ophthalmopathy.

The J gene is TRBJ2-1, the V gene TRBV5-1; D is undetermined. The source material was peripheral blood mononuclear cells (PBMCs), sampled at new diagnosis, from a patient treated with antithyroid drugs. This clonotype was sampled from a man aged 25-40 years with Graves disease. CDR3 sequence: CASSLGGAYSEQFF. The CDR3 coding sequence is TGCGCCAGCAGCTTGGGGGGTGCCTACAGTGAGCAGTTCTTC.